The TCR beta chain described here comes from a study of OX40 agonist ivuxolimab in advanced cancers. A note on this clone: Its antigen remains unidentified.

Data came from immunoSEQ multiplex PCR; TCRdb stores just in-frame clones and leaves some out. Of 55,000 to 80,000 clones detected, around 81% appear once; the ten largest clones hold 1%. Findings of the study overall: At doses 0.1 to 3.0 mg/kg, CD4+ and CD8+ clones expanded.

The source of this sequence is an adult with an advanced solid tumor such as melanoma, head and neck, liver or kidney cancer. The sample consisted of CD4+ or CD8+ T cells sorted from blood, taken in a trial of the OX40 agonist ivuxolimab.

The CDR3 DNA is TGTGCCAGCAGCCCCCCCTTAATCCAGGGCGTCGGTGGTGAGCAGTTCTTC. Translating gives CASSPPLIQGVGGEQFF. V and J are TRBV11-2 and TRBJ2-1; D may be TRBD1 (5 bases). The V end lost 5 bases, the J end lost 9 bases, and 26 bases lay between the germline ends. CDR1 and CDR2 from the germline V gene are SGHAT and FQNNGV. This CDR3 has 17 amino acids. The full variable domain, rest sourced from reference TRBV11-2 and TRBJ2-1, is EAGVAQSPRYKIIEKRQSVAFWCNPISGHATLYWYQQILGQGPKLLIQFQNNGVVDDSQLPKDRFSAERLKGVDSTLKIQPAKLEDSAVYLCASSPPLIQGVGGEQFFGPGTRLTVL.